These 7 T cell receptor beta chains originate from one sample sequenced in a study of control samples from healthy donors and cancer patients. The data were produced by immunoSEQ multiplex PCR, yet TCRdb's version contains in-frame clones alone and is incomplete. The sample has about 100,000 clones, 93% seen once; the top ten hold around 8.5%. The sequencing sample was made of blood. Receptors were obtained from a man in his late teens or twenties in good health.

This chain uses TRBV12-3 or TRBV12-4 with TRBJ1-1; D unclear. V was pared by 6 bases and J by 1 base, with 9 bases between. The CDR3 totals 13 residues. The CDR3 spells CASSHRKNTEAFF. As DNA, the CDR3 is TGTGCCAGCAGCCACAGAAAGAACACTGAAGCTTTCTTT.

The rearrangement joins TRBV5-1 to TRBJ1-1, with D unclear. V lost 1 base and J lost 3, with 7 bases in between. This CDR3 has 13 residues. CDR1 is SGHRS and CDR2 is YFSETQ in the germline V gene. In DNA form, the CDR3 reads TGCGCCAGCAGCTTGAGTGAGTACACTGAAGCTTTCTTT. Its protein product is CASSLSEYTEAFF.

This chain connects TRBV19 to TRBJ1-2; TRBD1 aligns across 8 bases. The CDR3 has 15 amino acids. Germline V gene lookup returns CDR1 LNHDA and CDR2 SQIVND (reference sequence). Unmatched junction bases numbered 13, after V lost 8 bases and J lost 5 bases. The CDR3 region is CASQWAGTGEYGYTF. The CDR3 nucleotides are TGTGCCAGTCAGTGGGCCGGGACAGGTGAATATGGCTACACCTTC.

V gene TRBV6-5 combines with J gene TRBJ1-4; tentative D call: TRBD1 (6 bases). V was pared by 6 bases and J by 5 bases, with 10 bases between. This CDR3 comprises 13 residues. Germline lookup yields CDR1 MNHEY and CDR2 SVGAGI. CDR3 residues: CASSRGRNEKLFF. The DNA of the CDR3 is TGTGCCAGCAGCAGGGGAAGGAATGAAAAACTGTTTTTT.

The rearrangement uses TRBV7-9 and TRBJ2-7; 7 positions match TRBD1. Germline assignment: CDR1 SEHNR and CDR2 FQNEAQ (reference sequence). The CDR3 is 17 residues long. V trimming: 5 bases; J trimming: 4 bases; junction bases outside the gene matches: 17. The CDR3 loop reads CASSPRTGFKPYYEQYF. The CDR3 nucleotides are TGTGCCAGCAGCCCCCGGACAGGATTTAAACCATATTACGAGCAGTACTTC.

This chain connects TRBV10-3 to TRBJ2-2, with 8 positions matching TRBD1. CDR3 length equals 15 residues. In germline, CDR1 is ENHRY, CDR2 SYGVKD. Trimming at V came to 5 bases and at J to 1 base, leaving 3 bases not matched to a gene. The CDR3 coding sequence is TGTGCCATCAGTCAGGGGGCAGGGAACACCGGGGAGCTGTTTTTT. It yields the protein CAISQGAGNTGELFF.

J is TRBJ2-3 and V is TRBV5-1; TRBD2 aligns across 12 bases. Germline loops: CDR1 SGHRS, CDR2 YFSETQ. Losses at the gene ends were 4 bases for V and 4 bases for J; bases not matched to a gene: 4. The CDR3 runs 15 residues. Written as DNA, the CDR3 is TGCGCCAGCAGCCCGACTAGCGGGGGACCAGATACGCAGTATTTT. It is translated as CASSPTSGGPDTQYF.